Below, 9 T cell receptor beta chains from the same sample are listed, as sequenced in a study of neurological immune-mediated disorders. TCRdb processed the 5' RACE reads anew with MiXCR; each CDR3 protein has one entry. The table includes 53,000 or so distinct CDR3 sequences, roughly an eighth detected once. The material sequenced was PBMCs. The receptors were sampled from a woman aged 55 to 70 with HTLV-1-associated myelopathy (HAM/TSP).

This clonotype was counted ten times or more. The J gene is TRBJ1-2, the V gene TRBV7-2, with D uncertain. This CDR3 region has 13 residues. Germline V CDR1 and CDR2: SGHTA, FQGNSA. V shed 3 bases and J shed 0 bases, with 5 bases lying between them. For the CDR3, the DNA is TGTGCCAGCAGCTTGAATTCTAACTATGGCTACACCTTC. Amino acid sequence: CASSLNSNYGYTF.

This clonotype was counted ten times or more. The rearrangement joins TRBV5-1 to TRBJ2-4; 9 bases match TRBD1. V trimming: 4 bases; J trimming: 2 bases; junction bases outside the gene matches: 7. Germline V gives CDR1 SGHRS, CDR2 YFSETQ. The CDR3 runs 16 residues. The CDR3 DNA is TGCGCCAGCAGCCTGGGGGACAGGGCCTCCAAAAACATTCAGTACTTC. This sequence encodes CASSLGDRASKNIQYF.

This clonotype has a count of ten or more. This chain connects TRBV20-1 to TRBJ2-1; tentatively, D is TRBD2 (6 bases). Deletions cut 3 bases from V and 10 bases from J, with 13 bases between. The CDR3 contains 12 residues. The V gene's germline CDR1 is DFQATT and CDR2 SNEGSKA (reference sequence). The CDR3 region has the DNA TGCAGTGCTAGGCTCGTTCTAGCGGAGCAGTTCTTC. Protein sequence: CSARLVLAEQFF.

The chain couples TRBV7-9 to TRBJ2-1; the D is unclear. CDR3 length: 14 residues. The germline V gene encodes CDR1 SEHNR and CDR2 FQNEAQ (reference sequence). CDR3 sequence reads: CAIIKASSYNEQFF. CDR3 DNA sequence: TGTGCTATCATTAAGGCGAGCTCCTACAATGAGCAGTTCTTC.

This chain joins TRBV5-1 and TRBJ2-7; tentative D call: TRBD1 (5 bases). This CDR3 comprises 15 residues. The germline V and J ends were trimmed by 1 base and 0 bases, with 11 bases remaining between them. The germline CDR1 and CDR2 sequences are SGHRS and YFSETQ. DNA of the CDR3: TGCGCCAGCAGCTTGCATAGGGGATCCTCCTACGAGCAGTACTTC. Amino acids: CASSLHRGSSYEQYF.

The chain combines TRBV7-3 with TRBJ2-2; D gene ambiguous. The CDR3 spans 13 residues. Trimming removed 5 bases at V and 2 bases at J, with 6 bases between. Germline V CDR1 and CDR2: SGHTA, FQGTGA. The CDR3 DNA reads TGTGCCAGCAGCCTTTCTAACACCGGGGAGCTGTTTTTT. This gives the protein CASSLSNTGELFF.

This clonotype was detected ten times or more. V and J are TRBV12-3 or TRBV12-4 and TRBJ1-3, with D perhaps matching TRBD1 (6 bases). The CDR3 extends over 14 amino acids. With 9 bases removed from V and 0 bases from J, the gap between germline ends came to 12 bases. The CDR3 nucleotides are TGTGCCAGTCGACAGGCAAGCTCTGGAAACACCATATATTTT. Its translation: CASRQASSGNTIYF.

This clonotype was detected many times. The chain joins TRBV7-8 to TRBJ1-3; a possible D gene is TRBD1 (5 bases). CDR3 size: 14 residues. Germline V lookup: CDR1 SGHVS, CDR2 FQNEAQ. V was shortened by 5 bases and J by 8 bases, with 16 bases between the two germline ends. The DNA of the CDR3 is TGTGCCAGCAGCGCCGACACGAAAGGGGACACCATATATTTT. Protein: CASSADTKGDTIYF.

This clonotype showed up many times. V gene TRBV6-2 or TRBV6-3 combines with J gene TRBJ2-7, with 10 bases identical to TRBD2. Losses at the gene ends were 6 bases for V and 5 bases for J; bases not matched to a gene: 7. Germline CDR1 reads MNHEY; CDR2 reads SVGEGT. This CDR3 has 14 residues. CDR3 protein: CASRLAGRFDEQYF. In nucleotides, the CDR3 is TGTGCCAGCAGACTAGCGGGAAGATTCGACGAGCAGTACTTC.